The source of this T cell receptor (beta chain) is a study of blood T cell repertoires in COVID-19. Study summary: Collection of acute and convalescent COVID-19 samples took place in the United States, Italy and Spain. T cells, B-cell-depleted T cells, or PBMCs provided the cDNA or gDNA that served as material.

This clone has a single count. CDR3 length: 15 residues. The V gene lost 2 bases and the J gene lost 3 bases, with 14 bases spanning the gap. The germline V gene has CDR1 SQVTM and CDR2 ANQGSEA. In the authors' methods: Scientists estimated how many nucleated cells there were by amplifying reference gene primers. The table came from immunoSEQ multiplex PCR; TCRdb's copy has only in-frame clones and leaves some out. V and J calls and clone size are as listed in that table; D and trimming were resolved from the DNA. The sample yields 90,000 to 110,000 clones, 84% seen once. This TCR was recovered from a woman between 50 and 59 years old with acute or convalescent COVID-19. Input material: peripheral blood. The rearrangement joins TRBV29-1 to TRBJ2-1, with D tentatively TRBD2 (5 bases). CDR3 DNA sequence: TGCAGCGTTGAATCGGGAAGGGCCCTCTACAATGAGCAGTTCTTC. Protein sequence: CSVESGRALYNEQFF.